The TCR beta chain under discussion was sequenced for a study of T cells after yellow fever vaccination. CDR1 is SGHTA and CDR2 is FQGNSA in the germline V gene. Trimming cost V 2 bases and J 3 bases, with 16 bases left between them. CDR3 length equals 16 residues. Conversion of TCR transcripts into cDNA relied on 5'RACE template switching, which added a universal primer site and UMIs. TCRdb re-called the 5' RACE reads with MiXCR, one entry per CDR3 protein. Of 320,000 or so distinct CDR3 sequences in the sample, roughly 7.5% were seen once. The source is a man between 18 and 29 years old who received the YFV17D yellow fever vaccine. Specimen: PBMCs, collected approximately 47 days after the first yellow fever vaccination. The chain links TRBV7-2 to TRBJ1-2, with D unclear. The CDR3 nucleotides read TGTGCCAGCAGCTTAACCTTTGTGGGCTTCGACTATGGCTACACCTTC. It is translated as CASSLTFVGFDYGYTF.